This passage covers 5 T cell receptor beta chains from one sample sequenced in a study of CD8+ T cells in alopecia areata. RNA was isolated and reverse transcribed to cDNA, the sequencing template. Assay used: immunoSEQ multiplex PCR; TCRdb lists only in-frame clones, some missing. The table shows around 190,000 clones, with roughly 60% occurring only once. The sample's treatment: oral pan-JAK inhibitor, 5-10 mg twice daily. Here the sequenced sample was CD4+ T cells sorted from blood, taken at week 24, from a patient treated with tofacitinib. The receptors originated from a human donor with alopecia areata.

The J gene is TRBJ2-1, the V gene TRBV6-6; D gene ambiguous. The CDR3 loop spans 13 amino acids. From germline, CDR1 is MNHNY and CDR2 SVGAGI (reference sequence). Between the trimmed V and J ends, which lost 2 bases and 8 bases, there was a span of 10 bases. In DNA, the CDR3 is TGTGCCAGCAGTTACGGCCAGGTAGATGAGCAGTTCTTC. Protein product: CASSYGQVDEQFF.

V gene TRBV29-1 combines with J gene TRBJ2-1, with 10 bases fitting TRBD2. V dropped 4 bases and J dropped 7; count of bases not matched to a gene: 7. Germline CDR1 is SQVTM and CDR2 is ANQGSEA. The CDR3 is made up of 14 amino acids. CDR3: CSVGASGGINEQFF. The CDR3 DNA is TGCAGCGTTGGGGCTAGCGGGGGAATTAATGAGCAGTTCTTC.

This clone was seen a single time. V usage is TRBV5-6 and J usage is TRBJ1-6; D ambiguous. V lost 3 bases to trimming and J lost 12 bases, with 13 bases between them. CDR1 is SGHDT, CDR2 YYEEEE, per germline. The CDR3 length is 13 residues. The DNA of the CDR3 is TGTGCCAGCAGCTCTAGACGGACGGAACCCCTCCACTTT. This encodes CASSSRRTEPLHF.

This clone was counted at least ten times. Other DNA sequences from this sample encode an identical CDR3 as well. As DNA, the CDR3 is TGTGCCAGCAGTTTCCGGGGGCGTGAGACCCAGTACTTC. It codes for CASSFRGRETQYF. The chain combines TRBV27 with TRBJ2-5; D tentatively reads TRBD1 or TRBD2 (6 bases each). Trimming removed 3 bases from V and 5 bases from J, with 10 bases in between. Germline V gene data show CDR1 as MNHEY and CDR2 as SMNVEV (reference sequence). This CDR3 region has 13 residues.

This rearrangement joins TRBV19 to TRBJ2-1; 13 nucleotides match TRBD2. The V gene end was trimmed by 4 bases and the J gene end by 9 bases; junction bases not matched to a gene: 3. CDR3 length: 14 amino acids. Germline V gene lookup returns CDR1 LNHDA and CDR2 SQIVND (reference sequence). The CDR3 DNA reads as TGTGCCAGTAGTACTCGACTAGCGGGGGGTGAGCAGTTCTTC. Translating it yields CASSTRLAGGEQFF.